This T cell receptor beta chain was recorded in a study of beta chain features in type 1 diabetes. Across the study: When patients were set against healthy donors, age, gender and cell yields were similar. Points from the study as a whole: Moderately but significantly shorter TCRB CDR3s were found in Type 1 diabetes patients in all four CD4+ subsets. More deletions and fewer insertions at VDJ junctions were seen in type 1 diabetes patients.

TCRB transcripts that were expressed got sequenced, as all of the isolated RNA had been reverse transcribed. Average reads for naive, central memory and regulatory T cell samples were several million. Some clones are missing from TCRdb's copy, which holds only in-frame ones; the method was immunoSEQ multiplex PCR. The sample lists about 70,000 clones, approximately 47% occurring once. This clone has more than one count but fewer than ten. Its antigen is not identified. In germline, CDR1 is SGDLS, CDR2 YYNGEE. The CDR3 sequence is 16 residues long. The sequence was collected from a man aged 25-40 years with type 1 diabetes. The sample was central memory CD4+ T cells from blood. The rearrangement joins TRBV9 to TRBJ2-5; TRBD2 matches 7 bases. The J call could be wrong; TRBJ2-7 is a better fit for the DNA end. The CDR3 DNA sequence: TGTGCCAGCAGCCCCCGAAGTGGCGGGGGATCATACGAGCAGTACTTC. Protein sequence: CASSPRSGGGSYEQYF.